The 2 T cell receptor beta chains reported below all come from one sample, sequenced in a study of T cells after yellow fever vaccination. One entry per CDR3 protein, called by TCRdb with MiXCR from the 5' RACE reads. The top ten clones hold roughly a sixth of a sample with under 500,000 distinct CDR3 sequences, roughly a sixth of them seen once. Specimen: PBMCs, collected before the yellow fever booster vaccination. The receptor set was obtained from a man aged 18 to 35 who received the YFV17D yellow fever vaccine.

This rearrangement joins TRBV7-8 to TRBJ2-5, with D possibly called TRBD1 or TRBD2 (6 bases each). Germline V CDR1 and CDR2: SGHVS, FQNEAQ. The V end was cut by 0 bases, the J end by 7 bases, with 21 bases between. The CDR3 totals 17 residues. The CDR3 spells CASSLAQRGAATRTQYF. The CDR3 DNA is TGTGCCAGCAGCTTAGCGCAAAGGGGGGCCGCCACCAGGACCCAGTACTTC.

CDR3 sequence reads: CSARTSGGNQETQYF. DNA of the CDR3: TGCAGTGCTAGGACTAGCGGGGGGAATCAAGAGACCCAGTACTTC. The chain couples TRBV20-1 to TRBJ2-5, with 13 bases identical to TRBD2. Germline CDR1 and CDR2: DFQATT and SNEGSKA (reference sequence). The CDR3 has 15 amino acids. V lost 3 bases and J lost 2; bases outside the gene matches: 3.